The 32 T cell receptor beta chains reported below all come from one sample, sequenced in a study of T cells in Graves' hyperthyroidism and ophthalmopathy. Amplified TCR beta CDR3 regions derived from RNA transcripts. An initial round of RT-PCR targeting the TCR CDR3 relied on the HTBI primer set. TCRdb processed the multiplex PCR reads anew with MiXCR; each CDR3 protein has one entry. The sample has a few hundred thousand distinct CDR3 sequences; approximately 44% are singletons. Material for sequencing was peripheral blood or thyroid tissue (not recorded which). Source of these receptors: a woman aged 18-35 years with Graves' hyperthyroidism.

In DNA, the CDR3 is TGTGCCAGCAGAAGGGGACAGGGGGACGGGGAGCTGTTTTTT. Translation: CASRRGQGDGELFF. The chain recombines TRBV7-9 with TRBJ2-2, with 11 bases that match TRBD1. The CDR3 has 14 amino acids. The V gene end was trimmed by 6 bases and the J gene end by 7 bases; junction bases not matched to a gene: 4. Germline lookup yields CDR1 SEHNR and CDR2 FQNEAQ (reference sequence).

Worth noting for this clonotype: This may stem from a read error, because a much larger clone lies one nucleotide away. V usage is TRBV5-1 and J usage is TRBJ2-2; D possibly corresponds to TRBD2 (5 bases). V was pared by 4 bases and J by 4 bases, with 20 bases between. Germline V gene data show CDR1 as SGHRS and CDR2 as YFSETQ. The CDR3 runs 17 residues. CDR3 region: CASSPRPGAGGTGELFF. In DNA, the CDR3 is TGCGCCAGCAGCCCCAGGCCTGGAGCCGGAGGCACCGGGGAGCTGTTTTTT.

CDR3 in amino acids: CASKRAGVDTQYF. CDR3 DNA sequence: TGTGCCAGCAAGCGAGCAGGGGTAGATACGCAGTATTTT. The V gene is TRBV6-1, the J gene TRBJ2-3, with D perhaps matching TRBD1 (6 bases). In germline, CDR1 is MNHNS, CDR2 SASEGT. The CDR3 runs 13 residues. Trimming removed 7 bases from V and 5 bases from J, with 13 bases in between.

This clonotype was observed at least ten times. CDR3 sequence (DNA): TGTGCCAGCAGTCCCCGGGTCTATCATGGGGAGCAGTACTTC. It encodes CASSPRVYHGEQYF. The V call is TRBV6-1, the J call TRBJ2-7; D gene unclear. The V end was cut by 5 bases, the J end by 7 bases, with 18 bases between. There are 14 residues in the CDR3. CDR1 and CDR2 from the germline V gene are MNHNS and SASEGT.

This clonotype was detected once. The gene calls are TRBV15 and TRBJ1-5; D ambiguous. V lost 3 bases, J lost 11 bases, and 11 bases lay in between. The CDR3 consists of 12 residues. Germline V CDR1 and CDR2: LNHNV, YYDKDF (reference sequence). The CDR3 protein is CATSRGFETQHF. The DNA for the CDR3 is TGTGCCACCAGCAGGGGGTTTGAGACCCAGCATTTT.

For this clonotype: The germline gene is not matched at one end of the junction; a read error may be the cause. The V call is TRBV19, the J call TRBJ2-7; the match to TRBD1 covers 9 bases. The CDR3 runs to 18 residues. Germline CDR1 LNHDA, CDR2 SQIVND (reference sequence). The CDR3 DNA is TGTACCAGTAGTATTCGGGACAGGGATACAGCGGGGTTCTACGAGCAGTACTTC. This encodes CTSSIRDRDTAGFYEQYF.

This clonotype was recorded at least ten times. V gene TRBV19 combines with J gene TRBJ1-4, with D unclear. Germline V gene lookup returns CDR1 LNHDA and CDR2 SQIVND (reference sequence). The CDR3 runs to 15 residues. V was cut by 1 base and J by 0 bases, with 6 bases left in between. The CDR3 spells CASSIVVSTNEKLFF. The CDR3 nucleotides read TGTGCCAGTAGTATAGTCGTATCAACTAATGAAAAACTGTTTTTT.

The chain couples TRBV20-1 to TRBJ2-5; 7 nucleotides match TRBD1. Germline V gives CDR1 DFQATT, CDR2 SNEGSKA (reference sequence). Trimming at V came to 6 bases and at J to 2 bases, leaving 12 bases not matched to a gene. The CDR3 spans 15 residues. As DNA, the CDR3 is TGCAGTGCCAAGACAGGGACGGAACGGCAAGAGACCCAGTACTTC. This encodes CSAKTGTERQETQYF.

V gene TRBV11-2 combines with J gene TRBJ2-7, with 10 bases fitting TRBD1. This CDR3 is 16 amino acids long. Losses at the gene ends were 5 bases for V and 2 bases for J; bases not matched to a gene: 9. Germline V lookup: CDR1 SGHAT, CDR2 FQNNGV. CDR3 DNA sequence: TGTGCCAGCAGCCCGTCCGGGACAGGGGTTCCCTACGAGCAGTACTTC. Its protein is CASSPSGTGVPYEQYF.

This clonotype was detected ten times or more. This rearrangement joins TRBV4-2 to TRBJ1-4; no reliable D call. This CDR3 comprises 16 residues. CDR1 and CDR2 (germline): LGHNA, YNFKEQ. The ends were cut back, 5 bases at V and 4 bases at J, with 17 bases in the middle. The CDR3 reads CASSDPLEGGNEKLFF. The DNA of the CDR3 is TGTGCCAGCAGCGACCCCCTGGAGGGCGGTAATGAAAAACTGTTTTTT.

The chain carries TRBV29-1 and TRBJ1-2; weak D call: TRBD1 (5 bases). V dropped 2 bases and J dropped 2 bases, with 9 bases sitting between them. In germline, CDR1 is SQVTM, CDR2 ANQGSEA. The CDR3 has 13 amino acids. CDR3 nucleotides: TGCAGCGTTGAAAGGGGACCGAACTATGGCTACACCTTC. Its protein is CSVERGPNYGYTF.

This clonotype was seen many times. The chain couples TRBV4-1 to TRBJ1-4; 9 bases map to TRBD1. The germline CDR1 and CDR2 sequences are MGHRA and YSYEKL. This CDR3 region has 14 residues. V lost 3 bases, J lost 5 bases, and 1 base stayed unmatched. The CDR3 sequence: CASSQGTGNEKLFF. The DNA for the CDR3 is TGCGCCAGCAGCCAGGGGACAGGGAATGAAAAACTGTTTTTT.

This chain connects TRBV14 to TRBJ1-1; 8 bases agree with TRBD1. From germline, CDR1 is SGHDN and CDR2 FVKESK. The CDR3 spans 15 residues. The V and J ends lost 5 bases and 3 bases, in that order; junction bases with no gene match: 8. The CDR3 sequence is CASSKHRGAYTEAFF. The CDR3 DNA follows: TGTGCCAGCAGCAAACACAGGGGGGCTTACACTGAAGCTTTCTTT.

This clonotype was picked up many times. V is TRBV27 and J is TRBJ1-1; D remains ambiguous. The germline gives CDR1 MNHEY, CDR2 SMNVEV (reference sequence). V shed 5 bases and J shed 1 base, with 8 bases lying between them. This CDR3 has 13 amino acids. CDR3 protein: CASSRLRNTEAFF. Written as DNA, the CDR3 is TGTGCCAGCAGTCGTTTGAGGAACACTGAAGCTTTCTTT.

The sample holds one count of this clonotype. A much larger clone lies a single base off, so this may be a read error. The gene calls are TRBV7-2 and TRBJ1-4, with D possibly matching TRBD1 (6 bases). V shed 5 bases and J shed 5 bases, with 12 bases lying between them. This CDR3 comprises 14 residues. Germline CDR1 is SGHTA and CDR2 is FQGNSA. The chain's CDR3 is CASSPFTGNEKLFF. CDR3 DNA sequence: TGTGCCAGCAGCCCTTTCACAGGGAATGAAAAACTGTTTTTT.

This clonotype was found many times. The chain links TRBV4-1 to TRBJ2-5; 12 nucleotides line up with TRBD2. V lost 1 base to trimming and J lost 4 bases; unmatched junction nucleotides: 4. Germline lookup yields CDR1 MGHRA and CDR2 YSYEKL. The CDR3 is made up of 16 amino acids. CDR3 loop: CASSQGLAGVRETQYF. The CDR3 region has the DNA TGCGCCAGCAGCCAAGGACTAGCGGGAGTCAGAGAGACCCAGTACTTC.

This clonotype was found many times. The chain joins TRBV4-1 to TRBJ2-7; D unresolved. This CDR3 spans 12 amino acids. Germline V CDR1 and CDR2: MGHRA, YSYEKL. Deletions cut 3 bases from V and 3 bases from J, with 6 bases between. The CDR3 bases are TGCGCCAGCAGCCACCCCAGCTACGAGCAGTACTTC. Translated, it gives CASSHPSYEQYF.

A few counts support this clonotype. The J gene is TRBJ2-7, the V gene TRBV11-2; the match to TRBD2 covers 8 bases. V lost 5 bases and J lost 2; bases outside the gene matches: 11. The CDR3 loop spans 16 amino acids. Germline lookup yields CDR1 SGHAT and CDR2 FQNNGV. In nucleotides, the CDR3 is TGTGCCAGCAGCCCAGAGTGGCGGGAGGTAACCTACGAGCAGTACTTC. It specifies CASSPEWREVTYEQYF.

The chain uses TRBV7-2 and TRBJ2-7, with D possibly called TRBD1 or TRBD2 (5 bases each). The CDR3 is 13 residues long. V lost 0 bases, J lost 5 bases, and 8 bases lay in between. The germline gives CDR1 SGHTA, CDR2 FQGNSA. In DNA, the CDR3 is TGTGCCAGCAGCTTAGCACGGGGACACGAGCAGTACTTC. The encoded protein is CASSLARGHEQYF.

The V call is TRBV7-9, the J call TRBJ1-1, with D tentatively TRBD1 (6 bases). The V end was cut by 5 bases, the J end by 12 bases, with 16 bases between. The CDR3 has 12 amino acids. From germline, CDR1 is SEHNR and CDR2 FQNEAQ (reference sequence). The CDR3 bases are TGTGCCAGCAGCCCTTCCCGGGGGGCTTCTTTCTTT. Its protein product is CASSPSRGASFF.

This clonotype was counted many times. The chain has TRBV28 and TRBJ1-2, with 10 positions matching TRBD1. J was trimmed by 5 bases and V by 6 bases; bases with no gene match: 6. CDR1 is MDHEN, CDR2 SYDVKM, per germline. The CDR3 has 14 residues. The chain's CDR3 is CASRTGQGSYGYTF. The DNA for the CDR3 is TGTGCCAGCAGAACGGGACAGGGGTCGTATGGCTACACCTTC.

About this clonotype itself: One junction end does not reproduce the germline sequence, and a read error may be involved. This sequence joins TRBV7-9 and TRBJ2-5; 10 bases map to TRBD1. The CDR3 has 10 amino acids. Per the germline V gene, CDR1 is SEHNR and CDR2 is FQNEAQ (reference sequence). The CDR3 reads CASSHGTGDF. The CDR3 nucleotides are TGTGCCAGCAGCCACGGGACAGGGGACTTC.

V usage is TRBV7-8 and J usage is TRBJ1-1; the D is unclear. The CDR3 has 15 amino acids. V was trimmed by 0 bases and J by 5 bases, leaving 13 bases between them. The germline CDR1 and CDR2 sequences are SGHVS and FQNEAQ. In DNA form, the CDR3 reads TGTGCCAGCAGCTTAGCTTTAGAAGGAGGAACTGAAGCTTTCTTT. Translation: CASSLALEGGTEAFF.

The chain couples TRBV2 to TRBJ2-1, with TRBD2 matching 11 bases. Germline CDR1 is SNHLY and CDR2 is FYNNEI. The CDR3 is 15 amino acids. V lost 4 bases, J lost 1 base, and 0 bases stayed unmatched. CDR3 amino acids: CASSGTSGSYNEQFF. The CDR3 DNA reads TGTGCCAGCAGTGGGACTAGCGGGTCCTACAATGAGCAGTTCTTC. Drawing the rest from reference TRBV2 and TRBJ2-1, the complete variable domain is EPEVTQTPSHQVTQMGQEVILRCVPISNHLYFYWYRQILGQKVEFLVSFYNNEISEKSEIFDDQFSVERPDGSNFTLKIRSTKLEDSAMYFCASSGTSGSYNEQFFGPGTRLTVL.

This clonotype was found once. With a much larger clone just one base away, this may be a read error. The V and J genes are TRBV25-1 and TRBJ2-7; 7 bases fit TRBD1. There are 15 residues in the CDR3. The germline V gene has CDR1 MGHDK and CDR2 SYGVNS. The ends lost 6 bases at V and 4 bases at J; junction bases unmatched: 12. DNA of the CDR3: TGTGCCAGCAGCGTCCACCGGGACAGCCTTTACGAGCAGTACTTC. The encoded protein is CASSVHRDSLYEQYF.

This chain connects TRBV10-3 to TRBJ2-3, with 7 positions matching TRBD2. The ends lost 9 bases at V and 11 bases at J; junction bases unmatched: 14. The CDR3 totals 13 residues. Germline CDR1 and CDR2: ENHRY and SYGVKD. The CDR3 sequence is CAIGRGSYNEQYF. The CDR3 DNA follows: TGTGCCATTGGGAGGGGCTCCTACAATGAGCAGTATTTT.

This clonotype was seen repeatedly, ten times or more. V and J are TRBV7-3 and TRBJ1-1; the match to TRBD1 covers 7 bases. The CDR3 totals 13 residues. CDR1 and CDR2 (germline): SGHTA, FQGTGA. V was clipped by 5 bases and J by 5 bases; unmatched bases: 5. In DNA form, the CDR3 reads TGTGCCAGCAGCCCCCAGGGGGTTACTGAAGCTTTCTTT. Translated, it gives CASSPQGVTEAFF.

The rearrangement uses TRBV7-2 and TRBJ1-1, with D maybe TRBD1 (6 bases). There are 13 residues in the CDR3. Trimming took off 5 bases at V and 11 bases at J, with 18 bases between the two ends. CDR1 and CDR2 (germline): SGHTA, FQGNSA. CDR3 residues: CASSRGATGSAFF. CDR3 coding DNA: TGTGCCAGCAGCCGCGGGGCTACAGGGTCGGCTTTCTTT.

For the CDR3, the DNA is TGTGCCAGCAGTGCTAGTAGGACAGGGGATGGCTACACCTTC. The encoded protein is CASSASRTGDGYTF. This chain links TRBV2 with TRBJ1-2; 9 nucleotides line up with TRBD1. V shed 4 bases, J shed 6 bases, and the junction held 6 bases outside the gene matches. Germline V gives CDR1 SNHLY, CDR2 FYNNEI. CDR3 length: 14 residues.

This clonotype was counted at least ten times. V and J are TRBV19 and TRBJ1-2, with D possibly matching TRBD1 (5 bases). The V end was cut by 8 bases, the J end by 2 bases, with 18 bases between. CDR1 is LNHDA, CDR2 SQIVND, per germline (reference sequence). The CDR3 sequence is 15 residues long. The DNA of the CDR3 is TGTGCCAGTCGACGTGGGGGAGAGGGGAACTATGGCTACACCTTC. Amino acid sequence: CASRRGGEGNYGYTF.

In DNA, the CDR3 is TGCGCCAGCAGGGAGACTAGCGGGAGGGCCGGGGAGACCCAGTACTTC. Translating it yields CASRETSGRAGETQYF. The V call is TRBV10-2, the J call TRBJ2-5, with TRBD2 matching 14 bases. This CDR3 contains 16 residues. V shed 6 bases, J shed 5 bases, and the junction held 8 bases outside the gene matches. The germline CDR1 and CDR2 sequences are WSHSY and SAAADI.

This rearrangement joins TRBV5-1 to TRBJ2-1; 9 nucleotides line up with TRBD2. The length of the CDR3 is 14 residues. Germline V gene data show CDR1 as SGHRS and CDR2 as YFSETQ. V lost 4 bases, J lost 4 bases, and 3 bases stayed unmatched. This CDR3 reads CASSPSGTYNEQFF. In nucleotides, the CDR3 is TGCGCCAGCAGCCCTAGCGGGACTTACAATGAGCAGTTCTTC.